Listed below are T cell receptor beta chains from one sample, sequenced in a study of blood T cell repertoires in COVID-19. Sequenced by immunoSEQ multiplex PCR; TCRdb stores in-frame clones only, minus some. The data show over 600,000 clones, with 80% to 90% seen just once and 0.2% to 0.3% held by the top ten. The sample comprised peripheral blood. Source of these receptors: a woman aged 18-30 years with acute or convalescent COVID-19. The conserved cysteine and the conserved F or W are not part of the CDR3 here. The order of the fields is V gene, J gene, CDR3 protein.

V: TRBV7-8; J: TRBJ2-1; CDR3: ASSLTGGSYNEQF
V: TRBV27; J: TRBJ2-1; CDR3: ASRGAHNEQF
V: TRBV29-1; J: TRBJ1-5; CDR3: SVGTGLLGNQPQH
V: TRBV4-3; J: TRBJ1-6; CDR3: ASSQKGDRVYNSPLH
V: TRBV7-9; J: TRBJ1-1; CDR3: ASSPTGGAFYTEAF
V: TRBV14; J: TRBJ1-6; CDR3: ASSQAGSPLH
V: TRBV6-2/TRBV6-3; J: TRBJ2-7; CDR3: ASSFSLREGAYEQY
V: TRBV7-7; J: TRBJ1-2; CDR3: ASSRNRDRGEGSYGYT
V: TRBV28; J: TRBJ2-3; CDR3: ASSSGTSGGPIYLDTQY
V: TRBV6-1; J: TRBJ1-1; CDR3: ASSEYRAGYEAF
V: TRBV5-1; J: TRBJ1-2; CDR3: ASSVDREGDGYT
V: TRBV6-2/TRBV6-3; J: TRBJ1-1; CDR3: ASSYRLGVNTEAF
V: TRBV11-2; J: TRBJ1-1; CDR3: ASSLNPAGNTEAF
V: TRBV7-2; J: TRBJ1-2; CDR3: ASSLTTGTGVNYGYT
V: TRBV19; J: TRBJ1-6; CDR3: ASSIGGFGSPLH
V: TRBV19; J: TRBJ2-7; CDR3: ASSIPTSGGDYEQY
V: TRBV4-2; J: TRBJ2-1; CDR3: ASSQDEVAGDEQF
V: TRBV6-5; J: TRBJ2-7; CDR3: ASNPQGVVYEQY
V: TRBV12-5; J: TRBJ1-1; CDR3: ASGLITGRGTEAF
V: TRBV12-3/TRBV12-4; J: TRBJ1-5; CDR3: ASTQGNQPQH
V: TRBV19; J: TRBJ2-3; CDR3: ASSVRGKDTQY
V: TRBV5-1; J: TRBJ1-1; CDR3: ASSLTTRNTEAF
V: TRBV7-8; J: TRBJ2-7; CDR3: ASSLGAGSYEQY
V: TRBV2; J: TRBJ2-5; CDR3: ASSEVLGWRDQETQY
V: TRBV27; J: TRBJ1-2; CDR3: ASSLSRAGAYYGYT
V: TRBV7-9; J: TRBJ1-1; CDR3: ASRIETGEAF
V: TRBV7-8; J: TRBJ2-7; CDR3: ASSLAGTGESEQY
V: TRBV11-2; J: TRBJ2-5; CDR3: ASSFGGETQY
V: TRBV4-2; J: TRBJ1-5; CDR3: ASSQGRGYQPQH
V: TRBV19; J: TRBJ1-2; CDR3: ASSISGGYT
V: TRBV9; J: TRBJ2-7; CDR3: ASSEGDRGFSYEQY
V: TRBV6-5; J: TRBJ1-2; CDR3: ASSRDRFYGYT
V: TRBV7-2; J: TRBJ1-3; CDR3: ASSLPGKAGNTIY
V: TRBV20-1; J: TRBJ1-2; CDR3: SASWDRGNYGYT
V: TRBV6-5; J: TRBJ1-5; CDR3: ASSPGHRDQPQH
V: TRBV7-2; J: TRBJ1-5; CDR3: ASSLAHYNQPQH
V: TRBV7-9; J: TRBJ2-7; CDR3: ASAGTGTGSYEQY
V: TRBV19; J: TRBJ2-1; CDR3: ASSGLAGGQEEQF
V: TRBV10-3; J: TRBJ1-1; CDR3: AIRAPGQGYGTEAF
V: TRBV18; J: TRBJ1-2; CDR3: ASSEGQNYGYT
V: TRBV7-2; J: TRBJ2-5; CDR3: ASIGGRGEAQY
V: TRBV5-1; J: TRBJ2-4; CDR3: ASSSAGQGAYIQY
V: TRBV14; J: TRBJ2-6; CDR3: ATEKGPGTYGANVLT
V: TRBV5-5; J: TRBJ2-7; CDR3: ASSLGAGFTYEQY
V: TRBV24-1; J: TRBJ2-3; CDR3: ATSDSDRPSTDTQY
V: TRBV6-5; J: TRBJ2-7; CDR3: ATGGWGPSYEQY
V: TRBV29-1; J: TRBJ2-2; CDR3: SVVRGGELF
V: TRBV9; J: TRBJ1-1; CDR3: ASSVSRGRGAEAF
V: TRBV5-6; J: TRBJ2-3; CDR3: ASSRLQGARYADTQY
V: TRBV6-5; J: TRBJ2-1; CDR3: ASRQGPLEYNEQF
V: TRBV5-1; J: TRBJ1-2; CDR3: ASSQGQGNRGYT
V: TRBV9; J: TRBJ2-2; CDR3: ASSALRQGSTGELF
V: TRBV18; J: TRBJ1-1; CDR3: ASSHDRGEAF
V: TRBV6-5; J: TRBJ1-2; CDR3: ASFRGDGYT